Listed below are T cell receptor beta chains from one sample, sequenced in a study of T cell responses to AZD1222 COVID-19 vaccine. Clones were sequenced by immunoSEQ multiplex PCR, and TCRdb holds only the in-frame ones, with some missing. This repertoire shows approximately 98,000 clones, 86% found once; its top ten account for under 4%. The sample was peripheral blood, taken on day 0 of AZD1222 vaccination. Every receptor here comes from an adult in good health. CDR3s include the opening cysteine and the closing phenylalanine or tryptophan. Fields, in order: CDR3 protein, V gene.

CDR3 protein: CASSVDARGGTVYGYTF
V gene: TRBV9

CDR3 protein: CASSPWGTKETQYF
V gene: TRBV3-1/TRBV3-2

CDR3 protein: CASSEIGRGAFF
V gene: TRBV6-1

CDR3 protein: CASSVGPSGGAYEQYF
V gene: TRBV9

CDR3 protein: CASSRGTSGGKNIQYF
V gene: TRBV7-8

CDR3 protein: CASSPAEAGGIYGYTF
V gene: TRBV18

CDR3 protein: CASSLGVHEQYF
V gene: TRBV6-5

CDR3 protein: CASSHIEGLAGTGELFF
V gene: TRBV4-2

CDR3 protein: CATSRGGVKVDRYGYTF
V gene: TRBV15

CDR3 protein: CATRQVADTEAFF
V gene: TRBV10-3

CDR3 protein: CASSQDPGQGGQPQHF
V gene: TRBV3-1/TRBV3-2

CDR3 protein: CASSSSDGTYEQYF
V gene: TRBV7-2

CDR3 protein: CASSEGASTQYF
V gene: TRBV2

CDR3 protein: CASSLGGGNTGELFF
V gene: TRBV19

CDR3 protein: CASSSFGGHEAFF
V gene: TRBV6-2/TRBV6-3

CDR3 protein: CASRTNTGSNYGYTF
V gene: TRBV6-5

CDR3 protein: CASSLDGTVNTEAFF
V gene: TRBV5-1

CDR3 protein: CASSLEPQNTEAFF
V gene: TRBV5-4

CDR3 protein: CASSQAMGRAGTRFSPLHF
V gene: TRBV4-1

CDR3 protein: CASIPPMGRDSMNSPLHF
V gene: TRBV28

CDR3 protein: CASSLPSAGYGYTF
V gene: TRBV7-9

CDR3 protein: CASSRRLAESTDTQYF
V gene: TRBV25-1

CDR3 protein: CASSNTGAYNSPLHF
V gene: TRBV6-2/TRBV6-3

CDR3 protein: CASSRTHVYEQYF
V gene: TRBV28

CDR3 protein: CSASGGLEETQYF
V gene: TRBV20-1

CDR3 protein: CASSSGGLYNEQFF
V gene: TRBV19

CDR3 protein: CASSLSADTQYF
V gene: TRBV19

CDR3 protein: CASRTPRYYGYTF
V gene: TRBV28

CDR3 protein: CASSSGTGGLLGGYTF
V gene: TRBV5-1

CDR3 protein: CASTGTSWFRTDTQYF
V gene: TRBV4-1

CDR3 protein: CASSQEWPENTGELFF
V gene: TRBV4-3

CDR3 protein: CTSSQDQQAGAFQETQYF
V gene: TRBV1

CDR3 protein: CASSLKDSPLHF
V gene: TRBV5-6

CDR3 protein: CATKSRGGEKLFF
V gene: TRBV5-4

CDR3 protein: CSASDHTGANTEAFF
V gene: TRBV20-1

CDR3 protein: CASSLPDSFSGNTIYF
V gene: TRBV5-6

CDR3 protein: CASGFRTGLEAGNQPQHF
V gene: TRBV2

CDR3 protein: CASSVLANSETQYF
V gene: TRBV28

CDR3 protein: CATTGGRGNTEAFF
V gene: TRBV24-1